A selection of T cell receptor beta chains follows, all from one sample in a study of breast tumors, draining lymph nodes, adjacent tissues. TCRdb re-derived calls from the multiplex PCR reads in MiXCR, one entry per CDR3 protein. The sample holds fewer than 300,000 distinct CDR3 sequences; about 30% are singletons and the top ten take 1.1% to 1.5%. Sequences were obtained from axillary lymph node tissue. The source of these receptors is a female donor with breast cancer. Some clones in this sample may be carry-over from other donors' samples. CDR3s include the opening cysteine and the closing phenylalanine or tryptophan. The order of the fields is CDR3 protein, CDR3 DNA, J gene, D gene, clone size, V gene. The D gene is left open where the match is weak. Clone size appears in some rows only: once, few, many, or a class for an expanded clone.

CASSFPARGLADSPLHF,TGTGCCAGCAGCTTTCCCGCCCGTGGACTAGCGGATTCACCCCTCCACTTT,TRBJ1-6,-,-,TRBV7-8
CATRRGVRGEKLFF,TGTGCCACCCGGAGGGGAGTTCGGGGGGAAAAACTGTTTTTT,TRBJ1-4,-,many,TRBV6-1
CASVRDRGDEKLFF,TGTGCCAGTGTACGGGACAGGGGTGATGAAAAACTGTTTTTT,TRBJ1-4,TRBD1,-,TRBV19
CASSHPRDRAKYSNQPQHF,TGTGCCAGCAGTCACCCAAGGGACAGGGCGAAATATAGCAATCAGCCCCAGCATTTT,TRBJ1-5,TRBD1,-,TRBV27
CASSPVGGRNEQFF,TGTGCCAGCAGCCCCGTTGGGGGACGTAATGAGCAGTTCTTC,TRBJ2-1,-,many,TRBV11-3
CSVGGGSGGEKLFF,TGCAGCGTTGGGGGAGGGTCGGGTGGTGAAAAACTGTTTTTT,TRBJ1-4,-,many,TRBV29-1
CASSSQGQAGIQYF,TGTGCCAGCAGCTCACAGGGCCAAGCGGGCATTCAGTACTTC,TRBJ2-4,-,many,TRBV7-9
CASSLSPRVAGINEQFF,TGTGCCAGCAGCTTAAGTCCGCGGGTAGCGGGAATCAATGAGCAGTTCTTC,TRBJ2-1,TRBD2,many,TRBV7-2
CSVPSGPGNTTYF,TGCAGCGTCCCCTCAGGGCCTGGAAACACCACATATTTT,TRBJ1-3,-,-,TRBV29-1
CASSVVGTSNTGELFF,TGTGCCAGCAGCGTTGTCGGGACTTCGAACACCGGGGAGCTGTTTTTT,TRBJ2-2,-,many,TRBV9
CASRLDFYGYTF,TGTGCCAGCAGACTGGACTTCTATGGCTACACCTTC,TRBJ1-2,-,few,TRBV12-3/TRBV12-4
CASSSRTKNTKNIQYF,TGTGCCAGCTCATCCCGGACGAAGAATACCAAAAACATTCAGTACTTC,TRBJ2-4,-,once,TRBV18
CSARPGTDSNQPQHF,TGCAGTGCTAGACCCGGGACGGATAGCAATCAGCCCCAGCATTTT,TRBJ1-5,-,many,TRBV20-1
CAISGTSGRAGELFF,TGTGCCATCAGCGGGACTAGCGGGAGGGCCGGGGAGCTGTTTTTT,TRBJ2-2,TRBD2,-,TRBV10-3
CASSYDRGRDTQYF,TGTGCCAGTAGTTATGACAGGGGGAGAGATACGCAGTATTTT,TRBJ2-3,TRBD1,-,TRBV19
CASSPLDRANYGYTF,TGTGCCAGCAGCCCCCTGGACAGGGCTAACTATGGCTACACCTTC,TRBJ1-2,TRBD1,many,TRBV27
CASSYSNTGRPYEQYF,TGTGCCAGCAGTTACTCGAACACAGGGAGGCCCTACGAGCAGTACTTC,TRBJ2-7,-,many,TRBV6-5
CASSESGLTGDVVGELFF,TGTGCCAGTAGTGAGTCGGGGTTGACAGGGGATGTCGTCGGGGAGCTGTTTTTT,TRBJ2-2,TRBD1,-,TRBV19
CASSRGPLTDTQYF,TGTGCCAGCAGCCGGGGGCCTCTTACAGATACGCAGTATTTT,TRBJ2-3,-,many,TRBV4-2
CSARDWDRGTDTQYF,TGCAGTGCTAGAGATTGGGACAGGGGAACAGATACGCAGTATTTT,TRBJ2-3,TRBD1,many,TRBV20-1
CSAAASGRSYNEQFF,TGCAGTGCTGCCGCTAGCGGGCGTTCCTACAATGAGCAGTTCTTC,TRBJ2-1,TRBD2,many,TRBV20-1
CASSLPGQGRYYGYTF,TGTGCCAGCAGTTTACCCGGACAGGGAAGGTACTATGGCTACACCTTC,TRBJ1-2,TRBD1,-,TRBV28
CSVGTSGRASDTQYF,TGCAGTGTCGGGACTAGCGGGAGGGCCTCAGATACGCAGTATTTT,TRBJ2-3,TRBD2,many,TRBV20-1
CASSLSQAYSNQPQHF,TGTGCCAGCAGTTTGTCGCAGGCCTATAGCAATCAGCCCCAGCATTTT,TRBJ1-5,-,few,TRBV28
CASSGPSGTSGRDTDTQYF,TGTGCCAGCAGTGGCCCCTCCGGGACTAGCGGGAGGGATACAGATACGCAGTATTTT,TRBJ2-3,TRBD2,many,TRBV6-4
CSVSVGDRGSYEQYF,TGCAGCGTTAGTGTTGGGGACAGGGGATCCTACGAGCAGTACTTC,TRBJ2-7,TRBD1,few,TRBV29-1
CAWNRGTYEQYF,TGTGCCTGGAACAGGGGAACCTACGAGCAGTACTTC,TRBJ2-7,TRBD1,many,TRBV30
CAITPWQGSNEQFF,TGTGCCATCACCCCTTGGCAGGGCTCCAATGAGCAGTTCTTC,TRBJ2-1,-,many,TRBV10-3
CATSDLGQGGHEQFF,TGTGCCACCAGTGATTTGGGACAGGGAGGCCATGAGCAGTTCTTC,TRBJ2-1,TRBD1,many,TRBV24-1
CASSPPRDSRNTEAFF,TGTGCCAGCTCACCCCCCCGGGACTCTCGGAACACTGAAGCTTTCTTT,TRBJ1-1,-,few,TRBV18
CASSYLYRRGGTGELFF,TGTGCCAGCAGTTATCTTTATAGGCGTGGGGGCACCGGGGAGCTGTTTTTT,TRBJ2-2,-,-,TRBV6-2/TRBV6-3
CAGSIGGLDTYNEQFF,TGTGCCGGTAGTATTGGTGGACTAGATACCTACAATGAGCAGTTCTTC,TRBJ2-1,TRBD2,-,TRBV19
CASSGWNVGYTF,TGTGCCAGCAGTGGGTGGAACGTTGGCTACACCTTC,TRBJ1-2,-,-,TRBV2
CASSLQTGGLEKLFF,TGTGCCAGCAGCTTACAGACAGGGGGTCTAGAAAAACTGTTTTTT,TRBJ1-4,TRBD1,-,TRBV7-9
CASSLAAQGLLEQYF,TGTGCCAGCAGCTTAGCCGCGCAGGGGCTTCTCGAGCAGTACTTC,TRBJ2-7,-,many,TRBV7-9
CSVARGTVSTDTQFF,TGCAGCGTTGCTAGGGGAACAGTTAGCACGGATACGCAGTTCTTC,TRBJ2-1,-,-,TRBV29-1
CAWSRGVGREQFF,TGTGCCTGGAGTAGGGGGGTGGGACGAGAGCAGTTCTTC,TRBJ2-1,-,many,TRBV30
CASSLAGLVYEQYF,TGTGCCAGCAGCCTAGCGGGACTCGTTTACGAGCAGTACTTC,TRBJ2-7,TRBD2,few,TRBV6-1
CASSLGLAGVVEQFF,TGCGCCAGCAGCTTGGGACTAGCGGGAGTAGTTGAGCAGTTCTTC,TRBJ2-1,TRBD2,many,TRBV5-1
CSAGTSGLETQYF,TGCAGTGCAGGAACTAGCGGGCTAGAGACCCAGTACTTC,TRBJ2-5,TRBD2,many,TRBV20-1
CASSLTATYNEQYF,TGTGCCAGCAGCTTGACAGCAACCTACAATGAGCAGTATTTT,TRBJ2-3,-,-,TRBV7-2
CSASQGAGANVLTF,TGCAGTGCCAGTCAGGGGGCTGGGGCCAACGTCCTGACTTTC,TRBJ2-6,TRBD1,once,TRBV20-1